This TCR beta chain was observed in a study of CD8 T cells in Susac syndrome. The count of this clonotype is one. V lost 5 bases and J 4 bases, leaving 14 bases between the germline ends. The length of the CDR3 is 15 residues. Germline loops: CDR1 LGHDT, CDR2 YNNKEL (reference sequence). Random hexamers were used to reverse transcribe roughly 0.5 to 1 ug of RNA. The TCR beta CDR3 was amplified by immunoSEQ multiplex PCR across 54 Vbeta, 13 Jbeta. TCRdb passed the immunoSEQ multiplex PCR reads through MiXCR, listing each CDR3 protein once. The data show tens of thousands of distinct CDR3 sequences, just under 95% seen once. The study sequenced TCR beta in blood CD8+ and CD4+ T cells.

Sequenced material: CD4+ T cells from PBMCs. This TCR was sampled from a human donor with Susac syndrome. V and J are TRBV3-1 and TRBJ1-4; perhaps TRBD1 as D (6 bases). The DNA of the CDR3 is TGTGCCAGCAGCTACTCCGGGACAAGTAATGAAAAACTGTTTTTT. It yields the protein CASSYSGTSNEKLFF. The variable domain in full, completed from reference TRBV3-1 and TRBJ1-4, reads DTAVSQTPKYLVTQMGNDKSIKCEQNLGHDTMYWYKQDSKKFLKIMFSYNNKELIINETVPNRFSPKSPDKAHLNLHINSLELGDSAVYFCASSYSGTSNEKLFFGSGTQLSVL.